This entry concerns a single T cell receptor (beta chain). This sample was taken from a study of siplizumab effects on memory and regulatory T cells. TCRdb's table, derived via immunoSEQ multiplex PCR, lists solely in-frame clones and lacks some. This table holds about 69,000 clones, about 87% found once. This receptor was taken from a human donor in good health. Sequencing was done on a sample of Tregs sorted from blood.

In DNA, the CDR3 is TGCGCCATCGGTTACAGTCATAGCAATCAGCCCCAGCATTTT. Its translation is CAIGYSHSNQPQHF. The chain couples TRBV5-1 to TRBJ1-5; D is unclear. The V gene's germline CDR1 is SGHRS and CDR2 YFSETQ. There are 14 residues in the CDR3. Trimming took 9 bases from V and 0 from J, leaving 13 bases between them.